One sample yielded the 22 T cell receptor beta chains listed below, sequenced in a study of T cell responses to AZD1222 COVID-19 vaccine. Produced via immunoSEQ multiplex PCR; TCRdb's table is partial and in-frame only. Here the sample spans under 130,000 clones, roughly 87% being singletons. Sequencing used peripheral blood, obtained 28 days after the second AZD1222 dose. These receptors all come from an adult who received the AZD1222 COVID-19 vaccine.

In its sample, this clone was seen a few times. The CDR3 nucleotides read TGCGCCAGCAGCTCGCTCAAGGGGTACACTGAAGCTTTCTTT. This codes for CASSSLKGYTEAFF. The rearrangement links TRBV5-1 to TRBJ1-1; tentative D call: TRBD1 (5 bases). Trimming took off 3 bases at V and 3 bases at J, with 12 bases between the two ends. The CDR3 has 14 amino acids. Germline loops: CDR1 SGHRS, CDR2 YFSETQ.

The chain links TRBV27 to TRBJ2-7, with D tentatively TRBD1 (6 bases). V was cut by 6 bases and J by 3 bases, with 15 bases left in between. This CDR3 spans 14 amino acids. In germline, CDR1 is MNHEY, CDR2 SMNVEV (reference sequence). The CDR3 DNA reads as TGTGCCAGCAGCTCCGGGACAACGAACTACGAGCAGTACTTC. It encodes CASSSGTTNYEQYF.

The V and J genes are TRBV7-3 and TRBJ1-5; no clear D gene. Germline V lookup: CDR1 SGHTA, CDR2 FQGTGA. The CDR3 totals 11 residues. V gave up 2 bases and J gave up 6 bases, with 2 bases separating them. The CDR3 is CASSLFQPQHF. As DNA, the CDR3 is TGTGCCAGCAGCTTATTTCAGCCCCAGCATTTT. Looking up the rest from reference TRBV7-3 and TRBJ1-5 gives the full variable domain: GAGVSQTPSNKVTEKGKYVELRCDPISGHTALYWYRQSLGQGPEFLIYFQGTGAADDSGLPNDRFFAVRPEGSVSTLKIQRTERGDSAVYLCASSLFQPQHFGDGTRLSIL.

This chain joins TRBV10-2 and TRBJ1-6, with TRBD1 identical over 11 bases. Germline values: CDR1 WSHSY, CDR2 SAAADI. Unmatched junction bases numbered 12, after V lost 2 bases and J lost 12 bases. This CDR3 contains 17 residues. The CDR3 DNA follows: TGCGCCAGCAGTGAGAACCTCGGGACAGGGGGGACAAGACCCCTCCACTTT. It is translated as CASSENLGTGGTRPLHF.

This clone was observed a single time. The chain employs TRBV30 and TRBJ1-5; D is uncertain. The V gene lost 0 bases and the J gene lost 6 bases, with 15 bases spanning the gap. The germline V gene has CDR1 GTSNPN and CDR2 SVGIG (reference sequence). The CDR3 runs to 15 residues. This CDR3 reads CAWSVPGYVSQPQHF. Here the CDR3 DNA reads TGTGCCTGGAGTGTACCGGGGTATGTAAGTCAGCCCCAGCATTTT.

V gene TRBV28 combines with J gene TRBJ1-2; 8 nucleotides line up with TRBD1. The V and J ends lost 5 bases and 4 bases, in that order; junction bases with no gene match: 9. Germline CDR1 and CDR2: MDHEN and SYDVKM. This CDR3 is built from 15 residues. The CDR3 region is CASSPPGTGGYGYTF. CDR3 nucleotides: TGTGCCAGCAGTCCCCCCGGAACAGGGGGCTATGGCTACACCTTC.

The chain is built from TRBV5-1 and TRBJ2-7; the match to TRBD2 covers 11 bases. Germline assignment: CDR1 SGHRS and CDR2 YFSETQ. This CDR3 comprises 18 residues. V shed 2 bases and J 4 bases; nucleotides not matched to a gene: 14. The DNA for the CDR3 is TGCGCCAGCAGCTTAGGGGCCACTAGCGGGAGTTTGACGTACGAGCAGTACTTC. Residues: CASSLGATSGSLTYEQYF.

V usage is TRBV30 and J usage is TRBJ1-1, with 9 bases aligning to TRBD1. Germline CDR1 reads GTSNPN; CDR2 reads SVGIG (reference sequence). This CDR3 has 11 residues. Trimming removed 7 bases from V and 4 bases from J; junction bases left unmatched: 1. The CDR3: CALTGGTEAFF. The CDR3 nucleotides read TGTGCCTTGACAGGGGGCACTGAAGCTTTCTTT.

The chain has TRBV20-1 and TRBJ1-3; D remains ambiguous. Per the germline V gene, CDR1 is DFQATT and CDR2 is SNEGSKA (reference sequence). This CDR3 contains 11 residues. The V end was cut by 6 bases, the J end by 8 bases, with 11 bases between. The CDR3 coding sequence is TGCAGTGCCACGGATGGGGACACCATATATTTT. Amino acids: CSATDGDTIYF.

The chain employs TRBV7-8 and TRBJ1-5, with 8 bases identical to TRBD1. Germline V gives CDR1 SGHVS, CDR2 FQNEAQ. With 4 bases clipped from V and 2 bases from J, the junction kept 13 bases outside the gene matches. The CDR3 is 18 amino acids. The chain's CDR3 is CASSSHLTGAMGNQPQHF. The CDR3 DNA is TGTGCCAGCAGCTCCCACCTGACAGGGGCTATGGGCAATCAGCCCCAGCATTTT. The full variable domain, its missing parts supplied by reference TRBV7-8 and TRBJ1-5, is GAGVSQSPRYKVAKRGQDVALRCDPISGHVSLFWYQQALGQGPEFLTYFQNEAQLDKSGLPSDRFFAERPEGSVSTLKIQRTQQEDSAVYLCASSSHLTGAMGNQPQHFGDGTRLSIL.

This clone was recorded a few times. The chain uses TRBV7-2 and TRBJ1-5, with D tentatively TRBD1 (5 bases). In germline, CDR1 is SGHTA, CDR2 FQGNSA. Trimming took off 5 bases at V and 6 bases at J, with 17 bases between the two ends. This CDR3 region has 15 residues. As DNA, the CDR3 is TGTGCCAGCAGCCAATCAGTGGGGGTCGGTCAGCCCCAGCATTTT. As protein: CASSQSVGVGQPQHF.

This clone was seen a single time. The chain recombines TRBV5-1 with TRBJ2-7, with D uncertain. CDR3 length: 15 amino acids. Trimming removed 4 bases at V and 6 bases at J, with 20 bases between. In germline, CDR1 is SGHRS, CDR2 YFSETQ. DNA for the CDR3: TGCGCCAGCAGCATCAAATACAGCTCACCGCGCGAGCAGTACTTC. Its translation: CASSIKYSSPREQYF. The full variable domain, its missing parts supplied by reference TRBV5-1 and TRBJ2-7, is KAGVTQTPRYLIKTRGQQVTLSCSPISGHRSVSWYQQTPGQGLQFLFEYFSETQRNKGNFPGRFSGRQFSNSRSEMNVSTLELGDSALYLCASSIKYSSPREQYFGPGTRLTVT.

In DNA, the CDR3 is TGTGCCAGCAGTGTTGGAAATGAGCAGTTCTTC. Translated, it gives CASSVGNEQFF. V gene TRBV27 combines with J gene TRBJ2-1; D gene uncertain. CDR3 length: 11 amino acids. Germline V CDR1 and CDR2: MNHEY, SMNVEV (reference sequence). V gave up 5 bases and J gave up 7 bases, with 6 bases separating them.

The chain recombines TRBV6-5 with TRBJ2-7, with 11 bases matching TRBD2. The CDR3 totals 13 residues. V lost 6 bases, J lost 6 bases, and 4 bases stayed unmatched. Germline assignment: CDR1 MNHEY and CDR2 SVGAGI. CDR3 DNA: TGTGCCAGCAGCACTAGCGGGAGAAGCGAGCAGTACTTC. This codes for CASSTSGRSEQYF.

The chain recombines TRBV6-1 with TRBJ2-4, with D unclear. CDR1 and CDR2 from the germline V gene are MNHNS and SASEGT. V shed 3 bases and J shed 4 bases, with 16 bases lying between them. The CDR3 sequence is 16 residues long. This CDR3 reads CASSEFNNDFKNIQYF. CDR3 DNA sequence: TGTGCCAGCAGTGAGTTTAACAACGACTTTAAAAACATTCAGTACTTC.

The CDR3 nucleotides read TGTGCCAGTAGTATGTATTCGGATACGTACAATGAGCAGTTCTTC. This translates into CASSMYSDTYNEQFF. The chain couples TRBV19 to TRBJ2-1; D uncertain. Trimming left V 3 bases short and J 4 bases short, with 13 bases between. Looked up from germline, CDR1 is LNHDA and CDR2 is SQIVND (reference sequence). This CDR3 contains 15 residues.

V gene TRBV6-6 combines with J gene TRBJ1-1, with D perhaps matching TRBD1 (5 bases). The CDR3 is made up of 14 amino acids. The V and J ends lost 5 bases and 2 bases respectively, with 12 bases between them. Germline V gene sequence: CDR1 MNHNY, CDR2 SVGAGI (reference sequence). The CDR3 sequence is CASSDRGLNTEAFF. In DNA, the CDR3 is TGTGCCAGCAGTGATAGGGGCTTAAACACTGAAGCTTTCTTT.

This chain connects TRBV4-1 to TRBJ1-5, with 7 bases matching TRBD1. Germline V gene sequence: CDR1 MGHRA, CDR2 YSYEKL. The ends lost 1 base at V and 4 bases at J; junction bases unmatched: 4. CDR3 length equals 15 residues. In DNA, the CDR3 is TGCGCCAGCAGCCAAGTTCTGGACAGGAATCAGCCCCAGCATTTT. It specifies CASSQVLDRNQPQHF.

This chain uses TRBV2 with TRBJ1-2; weak D call: TRBD1 (6 bases). The V gene lost 8 bases and the J gene lost 7 bases, with 20 bases spanning the gap. CDR3 length equals 14 residues. Germline V CDR1 and CDR2: SNHLY, FYNNEI. Here the CDR3 reads CASGSGLAGAGYTF. DNA of the CDR3: TGTGCCAGCGGAAGTGGATTGGCAGGGGCTGGCTACACCTTC.

V is TRBV3-1 (or the pseudogene TRBV3-2) and J is TRBJ1-2, with no clear D. Between the trimmed V and J ends, which lost 6 bases and 3 bases, there was a span of 11 bases. The CDR3 is 13 residues long. The V gene's germline CDR1 is LGHDT and CDR2 YNNKEL (reference sequence). The CDR3 nucleotides are TGTGCCAGCAGTCTTGGGAGTGACTATGGCTACACCTTC. The encoded protein is CASSLGSDYGYTF.

This chain connects TRBV3-1 (or the pseudogene TRBV3-2) to TRBJ2-3, with 12 positions matching TRBD2. The CDR3 totals 18 residues. V gave up 0 bases and J gave up 3 bases; unmatched junction bases: 7. From germline, CDR1 is LGHDT and CDR2 YNNKEL (reference sequence). The CDR3 bases are TGTGCCAGCAGCCAAGAGAGGACGACTAGCGGGAGAACAGATACGCAGTATTTT. Translated, it gives CASSQERTTSGRTDTQYF.

A few counts support this clone. The rearrangement links TRBV9 to TRBJ2-1, with 9 positions matching TRBD1. The junction had 6 bases not matched to a gene; V was cut back by 4 bases and J by 1 base. CDR3 size: 16 residues. The germline gives CDR1 SGDLS, CDR2 YYNGEE. CDR3 DNA: TGTGCCAGCAGCCCACCCGGGACAGGGTCCTACAATGAGCAGTTCTTC. Protein: CASSPPGTGSYNEQFF.